This passage covers 21 T cell receptor beta chains from one sample sequenced in a study of blood T cell repertoires in COVID-19. Using immunoSEQ multiplex PCR, the repertoire was profiled, and TCRdb retains in-frame clones only, with some absent. The sample lists approximately 240,000 clones, 84% occurring once. Input material: peripheral blood. Every receptor here comes from an elderly woman with active or convalescent COVID-19.

The chain recombines TRBV11-3 with TRBJ2-7; 10 nucleotides agree with TRBD1. The CDR3 has 16 amino acids. Germline V gives CDR1 SGHNT, CDR2 YENEEA. With 2 bases clipped from V and 2 bases from J, the junction kept 6 bases outside the gene matches. For the CDR3, the DNA is TGTGCCAGCAGCTTATTTTTTGGACAGGGGGCCTACGAGCAGTACTTC. It translates to CASSLFFGQGAYEQYF.

V gene TRBV30 combines with J gene TRBJ1-2; 7 positions agree with TRBD1. The CDR3 length is 16 residues. The germline CDR1 and CDR2 sequences are GTSNPN and SVGIG (reference sequence). The junction had 11 bases not matched to a gene; V was cut back by 3 bases and J by 1 base. Here the CDR3 DNA reads TGTGCCTGGAGAGATACAGGGGTTACCCTTAACTATGGCTACACCTTC. Translating gives CAWRDTGVTLNYGYTF.

This clone was detected only a few times. The chain links TRBV6-2 or TRBV6-3 to TRBJ2-3, with TRBD2 matching 9 bases. The CDR3 runs 16 residues. V dropped 5 bases and J dropped 0; count of bases not matched to a gene: 6. Germline-derived CDR1 and CDR2 are MNHEY and SVGEGT. CDR3 DNA: TGTGCCAGCAGTCCGGGACTAGCCACTAGCACAGATACGCAGTATTTT. Residues: CASSPGLATSTDTQYF.

The gene calls are TRBV5-4 and TRBJ1-1; 7 bases match TRBD1. The germline CDR1 and CDR2 sequences are SGHNT and YYREEE (reference sequence). The CDR3 spans 14 residues. J lost 3 bases, V lost 3 bases, and 5 bases had no gene match. The chain's CDR3 is CASSSTGKYTEAFF. In nucleotides, the CDR3 is TGTGCCAGCAGCTCGACAGGGAAATACACTGAAGCTTTCTTT. The complete variable domain, with remaining parts taken from reference TRBV5-4 and TRBJ1-1, reads ETGVTQSPTHLIKTRGQQVTLRCSSQSGHNTVSWYQQALGQGPQFIFQYYREEENGRGNFPPRFSGLQFPNYSSELNVNALELDDSALYLCASSSTGKYTEAFFGQGTRLTVV.

This clone appeared a few times. CDR3 DNA: TGCGCCAGCAGCTTAAACCCCACAGGGGGGGACACCGGGGAGCTGTTTTTT. Its translation: CASSLNPTGGDTGELFF. This chain uses TRBV5-1 with TRBJ2-2; D may be TRBD1 (8 bases). The V gene lost 2 bases and the J gene lost 3 bases, with 17 bases spanning the gap. This CDR3 contains 17 residues. In germline, CDR1 is SGHRS, CDR2 YFSETQ. Full variable domain (missing parts from reference TRBV5-1 and TRBJ2-2): KAGVTQTPRYLIKTRGQQVTLSCSPISGHRSVSWYQQTPGQGLQFLFEYFSETQRNKGNFPGRFSGRQFSNSRSEMNVSTLELGDSALYLCASSLNPTGGDTGELFFGEGSRLTVL.

This rearrangement joins TRBV4-2 to TRBJ1-2; 8 nucleotides agree with TRBD1. Per the germline V gene, CDR1 is LGHNA and CDR2 is YNFKEQ. The CDR3 is 15 amino acids. Unmatched junction bases numbered 4, after V lost 0 bases and J lost 4 bases. DNA for the CDR3: TGTGCCAGCAGCCAAGACAGGGGGCAGATCTATGGCTACACCTTC. As protein: CASSQDRGQIYGYTF.

The chain recombines TRBV5-1 with TRBJ2-1, with D unresolved. The CDR3 runs to 14 residues. V dropped 5 bases and J dropped 8 bases, with 17 bases sitting between them. CDR1 SGHRS and CDR2 YFSETQ come from the germline V gene. The CDR3 spells CASRSAPSRDEQFF. CDR3 DNA sequence: TGCGCCAGCAGAAGCGCACCTTCCAGAGATGAGCAGTTCTTC.

The genes are TRBV11-1 and TRBJ2-5; 8 positions agree with TRBD1. The junction had 9 bases not matched to a gene; V was cut back by 0 bases and J by 0 bases. There are 18 residues in the CDR3. Per germline, CDR1 SGHAT and CDR2 FQDESV (reference sequence). The CDR3 here is CASSLASGVDRDQETQYF. CDR3 DNA sequence: TGTGCCAGCAGCTTAGCGAGTGGCGTGGACAGGGACCAAGAGACCCAGTACTTC.

The J gene is TRBJ2-5, the V gene TRBV21-1; TRBD1 is the table's D call and was not checked against the DNA. TRBV21-1 is assigned pseudogene status. The CDR3 spans 15 residues. The CDR3: CASSKEYSLQETQYF. The CDR3 DNA sequence: TGTGCCAGCAGCAAAGAGTACAGCTTGCAAGAGACCCAGTACTTC.

The chain carries TRBV3-1 (or the pseudogene TRBV3-2) and TRBJ1-3; TRBD1 might be the D (5 bases). Trimming removed 4 bases at V and 4 bases at J, with 14 bases between. CDR1 and CDR2 (germline): LGHDT, YNNKEL (reference sequence). This CDR3 contains 15 residues. The CDR3 DNA reads TGTGCCAGCAGCCCCAGGGTGTTTGAGGGAAACACCATATATTTT. The encoded protein is CASSPRVFEGNTIYF.

This clone was seen only a few times. This sequence joins TRBV6-5 and TRBJ1-2; 8 bases are a match to TRBD1. V was clipped by 6 bases and J by 12 bases; unmatched bases: 12. The CDR3 is 13 amino acids. Germline CDR1 reads MNHEY; CDR2 reads SVGAGI. The CDR3 loop is CASRPRLQGGDTF. In nucleotides, the CDR3 is TGTGCCAGCAGACCCAGACTACAGGGGGGCGACACCTTC.

The chain has TRBV5-4 and TRBJ1-5; no clear D. The CDR3 is 17 residues long. V was shortened by 1 base and J by 0 bases, with 14 bases between the two germline ends. Germline CDR1 reads SGHNT; CDR2 reads YYREEE (reference sequence). The chain's CDR3 is CASSLNSGRDSNQPQHF. CDR3 bases: TGTGCCAGCAGCTTGAACTCGGGGAGGGATAGCAATCAGCCCCAGCATTTT.

This clone was seen once. The chain is built from TRBV27 and TRBJ1-3; 7 bases map to TRBD1. The germline V gene has CDR1 MNHEY and CDR2 SMNVEV (reference sequence). The CDR3 covers 14 residues. The junction had 2 bases not matched to a gene; V was cut back by 6 bases and J by 0 bases. The CDR3 DNA reads TGTGCCAGCAGCAGGGACAGCTCTGGAAACACCATATATTTT. The encoded protein is CASSRDSSGNTIYF.

This chain connects TRBV18 to TRBJ2-1; a possible D gene is TRBD2 (6 bases). The germline CDR1 and CDR2 sequences are KGHSH and LQKENI. Deletions cut 6 bases from V and 7 bases from J, with 22 bases between. This CDR3 comprises 16 residues. The CDR3 here is CASSQPGTSSGNEQFF. The DNA of the CDR3 is TGTGCCAGCTCGCAACCCGGGACTTCAAGTGGGAATGAGCAGTTCTTC. Filled out from reference TRBV18 and TRBJ2-1, the complete variable domain reads NAGVMQNPRHLVRRRGQEARLRCSPMKGHSHVYWYRQLPEEGLKFMVYLQKENIIDESGMPKERFSAEFPKEGPSILRIQQVVRGDSAAYFCASSQPGTSSGNEQFFGPGTRLTVL.

The chain joins TRBV19 to TRBJ2-7; 11 bases are a match to TRBD2. This CDR3 contains 15 residues. CDR1 and CDR2 from the germline V gene are LNHDA and SQIVND (reference sequence). V was clipped by 6 bases and J by 4 bases; unmatched bases: 8. In DNA, the CDR3 is TGTGCCAGTAGAGGTAGCGGGGGGGCCAAATACGAGCAGTACTTC. This gives the protein CASRGSGGAKYEQYF.

This chain uses TRBV24-1 with TRBJ2-7; possible D gene TRBD1, 6 bases. The CDR3 length is 13 residues. Germline CDR1 is KGHDR and CDR2 is SFDVKD. The V gene lost 11 bases and the J gene lost 3 bases, with 16 bases spanning the gap. The CDR3 here is CAIFRDNHYEQYF. As DNA, the CDR3 is TGTGCCATATTCCGGGACAATCACTACGAGCAGTACTTC.

The V call is TRBV6-2 or TRBV6-3, the J call TRBJ1-5; D remains unclear. CDR1 is MNHEY and CDR2 is SVGEGT in the germline V gene. The CDR3 loop spans 13 amino acids. The V gene lost 0 bases and the J gene lost 6 bases, with 6 bases spanning the gap. CDR3 in amino acids: CASSYSSGQPQHF. The CDR3 nucleotides read TGTGCCAGCAGTTACTCCTCCGGTCAGCCCCAGCATTTT.

J is TRBJ2-7 and V is TRBV18; D unclear. Germline values: CDR1 KGHSH, CDR2 LQKENI. The length of the CDR3 is 11 residues. With 5 bases removed from V and 3 bases from J, the gap between germline ends came to 5 bases. CDR3 DNA sequence: TGTGCCAGCTCATCGGGCTACGAGCAGTACTTC. Protein: CASSSGYEQYF.

The chain couples TRBV5-4 to TRBJ1-6, with TRBD1 identical over 7 bases. V lost 0 bases and J lost 10; bases outside the gene matches: 7. CDR1 and CDR2 from the germline V gene are SGHNT and YYREEE (reference sequence). This CDR3 is built from 15 residues. The CDR3 sequence: CASSLEGGAGSPLHF. The CDR3 DNA is TGTGCCAGCAGCTTGGAAGGGGGCGCCGGGTCACCCCTCCACTTT.

The chain uses TRBV27 and TRBJ1-5, with TRBD1 identical over 7 bases. The trim removed 4 bases at V and 3 bases at J, leaving 3 bases unmatched. Germline V gives CDR1 MNHEY, CDR2 SMNVEV (reference sequence). There are 14 residues in the CDR3. The chain's CDR3 is CASSYRGTNQPQHF. CDR3 coding DNA: TGTGCCAGCAGTTACAGGGGAACCAATCAGCCCCAGCATTTT.

J is TRBJ2-7 and V is TRBV28; D is possibly TRBD2 (5 bases). Germline CDR1 MDHEN, CDR2 SYDVKM. The CDR3 consists of 12 residues. V dropped 8 bases and J dropped 0 bases, with 8 bases sitting between them. CDR3 bases: TGTGCCAGCCGGGGAAGCTCCTACGAGCAGTACTTC. This sequence encodes CASRGSSYEQYF.